This T cell receptor beta chain originates from a study of OX40 agonist ivuxolimab in advanced cancers. Study details: Dose-escalation patients' cancers were hepatocellular carcinoma, melanoma, renal cell or head and neck cancer. Study results and limitations: The 0.1-3.0 mg/kg partial responders had among the lowest clonal expansion. Certain nonresponders likewise exhibited a low normalized T-cell clonal expansion.

Worth noting for this clone: Antigen unknown.

Germline CDR1 is SEHNR and CDR2 is FQNEAQ (reference sequence). The CDR3 consists of 14 residues. Between the trimmed V and J ends, which lost 1 base and 1 base, there was a span of 7 bases. Individuals having autoimmune disease history or systemic immunosuppression were not enrolled. Profiled with immunoSEQ multiplex PCR; TCRdb holds only in-frame clones, not every one. The sample holds fewer than 40,000 clones, around 90% seen once. The rearrangement uses TRBV7-9 and TRBJ1-2; D is unclear. Sequencing used CD4+ or CD8+ T cells sorted from blood, obtained in a trial of the OX40 agonist ivuxolimab. The clonotype comes from an adult with an advanced solid tumor such as melanoma, head and neck, liver or kidney cancer. Here the CDR3 DNA reads TGTGCCAGCAGCTTAGGTTTAAATAACTATGGCTACACCTTC. Translation gives CASSLGLNNYGYTF.